The 29 T cell receptor beta chains reported below all come from one sample, sequenced in a study of cytomegalovirus exposure and HLA in healthy donors. Use of 60 Vbeta and 13 Jbeta primers characterized the PCR. The assay was immunoSEQ multiplex PCR, and TCRdb's table has in-frame clones only and misses some. This sample yields about 220,000 clones, of which approximately 80% are seen a single time; roughly 0.71% belongs to the top ten. The sequencing input was PBMCs. The receptors stem from a boy younger than 10 in good health and CMV-seronegative.

The chain's CDR3 is CASITGGGLPDTQYF. DNA of the CDR3: TGTGCCAGCATTACAGGGGGCGGTCTCCCAGATACGCAGTATTTT. The V call is TRBV5-8, the J call TRBJ2-3; 9 nucleotides match TRBD1. CDR1 SGHTS and CDR2 YDEGEE come from the germline V gene. Trimming cost V 6 bases and J 4 bases; bases outside gene matches: 9. This CDR3 spans 15 amino acids.

The chain couples TRBV29-1 to TRBJ1-1; D is unresolved. This CDR3 is built from 12 residues. Trimming left V 7 bases short and J 3 bases short, with 12 bases between. Germline loops: CDR1 SQVTM, CDR2 ANQGSEA. Here the CDR3 DNA reads TGCAGCGCGATTGGACTTTACACTGAAGCTTTCTTT. Protein sequence: CSAIGLYTEAFF.

A single count supports this clone. This chain joins TRBV18 and TRBJ1-1; TRBD1 agrees at 7 bases. CDR1 is KGHSH and CDR2 is LQKENI in the germline V gene. This CDR3 spans 13 amino acids. V gave up 3 bases and J gave up 8 bases; unmatched junction bases: 6. The CDR3: CASSPGEGAEAFF. The DNA for the CDR3 is TGTGCCAGCTCACCCGGCGAGGGGGCCGAAGCTTTCTTT.

This chain joins TRBV30 and TRBJ2-6; weak D call: TRBD1 (5 bases). V was cut by 1 base and J by 3 bases, with 7 bases left in between. The CDR3 has 14 amino acids. Germline V gene lookup returns CDR1 GTSNPN and CDR2 SVGIG (reference sequence). CDR3 sequence reads: CAWSEGFGANVLTF. The CDR3 region has the DNA TGTGCCTGGAGTGAGGGGTTTGGGGCCAACGTCCTGACTTTC.

The chain couples TRBV5-6 to TRBJ2-1; a possible D gene is TRBD2 (5 bases). This CDR3 comprises 14 residues. CDR1 and CDR2 (germline): SGHDT, YYEEEE. Trimming pared 4 bases from V and 3 bases from J, leaving 11 bases between. In nucleotides, the CDR3 is TGTGCCAGCAGCCTCCGGGGTCGCTACAATGAGCAGTTCTTC. Translating it yields CASSLRGRYNEQFF.

This chain connects TRBV2 to TRBJ1-2; D unclear. V lost 2 bases and J 4 bases, leaving 14 bases between the germline ends. Germline V gene lookup returns CDR1 SNHLY and CDR2 FYNNEI. The CDR3 runs 15 residues. CDR3 sequence (DNA): TGTGCCAGCAGTGAATGGCAGGAATCTGTCTATGGCTACACCTTC. Amino acid sequence: CASSEWQESVYGYTF.

The V gene is TRBV5-1, the J gene TRBJ2-5; D uncertain. From germline, CDR1 is SGHRS and CDR2 YFSETQ. The CDR3 covers 13 residues. The V end lost 4 bases, the J end lost 5 bases, and 12 bases lay between the germline ends. The CDR3 reads CASSPELPETQYF. The CDR3, as DNA: TGCGCCAGCAGCCCCGAGCTACCGGAGACCCAGTACTTC.

This clone was observed once. V and J are TRBV2 and TRBJ2-1; D might be TRBD2 (5 bases). Germline V gene sequence: CDR1 SNHLY, CDR2 FYNNEI. CDR3 length: 15 amino acids. The V end was cut by 6 bases, the J end by 4 bases, with 16 bases between. The CDR3 protein is CASSGVERAYNEQFF. As DNA, the CDR3 is TGTGCCAGCAGCGGGGTCGAAAGGGCTTACAATGAGCAGTTCTTC.

The chain couples TRBV7-6 to TRBJ2-1; TRBD2 might be the D (6 bases). The CDR3 is made up of 16 amino acids. Trimming stripped 7 bases from V and 0 bases from J, with 16 bases between. Germline V gives CDR1 SGHVS, CDR2 FNYEAQ. The CDR3 coding sequence is TGTGCCAGCATCCGAGGGAATAGCGGCTCCTACAATGAGCAGTTCTTC. It translates to CASIRGNSGSYNEQFF.

This chain's CDR3 is CAGHRALNQPQHF. CDR3 DNA: TGTGCCGGACACAGGGCTCTTAATCAGCCCCAGCATTTT. V and J are TRBV6-1 and TRBJ1-5, with D possibly TRBD1 on 6 matching bases. There are 13 residues in the CDR3. Germline V gives CDR1 MNHNS, CDR2 SASEGT. Trimming shortened V by 11 bases and J by 4 bases, and 15 bases separated the two germline ends.

The chain links TRBV16 to TRBJ2-7; D gene uncertain. Trimming took 4 bases from V and 4 from J, leaving 11 bases between them. The CDR3 spans 13 residues. CDR1 KGHSY and CDR2 FQNENV come from the germline V gene. As DNA, the CDR3 is TGTGCCAGCAGCCGAACTACTAATTACGAGCAGTACTTC. Translating it yields CASSRTTNYEQYF.

The chain joins TRBV27 to TRBJ1-5, with 7 bases fitting TRBD1. After removal of 5 bases from V and 2 bases from J, the junction contained 6 bases not matched to a gene. The germline V gene encodes CDR1 MNHEY and CDR2 SMNVEV (reference sequence). CDR3 length: 15 amino acids. In DNA form, the CDR3 reads TGTGCCAGCAGTATCCACGGACAGGGCAATCAGCCCCAGCATTTT. This sequence encodes CASSIHGQGNQPQHF.

The chain employs TRBV6-6 and TRBJ2-2; D is possibly TRBD2 (6 bases). In germline, CDR1 is MNHNY, CDR2 SVGAGI (reference sequence). This CDR3 is 16 amino acids long. Trimming pared 0 bases from V and 6 bases from J, leaving 14 bases between. Here the CDR3 DNA reads TGTGCCAGCAGTTACTCGATTAGTACGGGAGCCGGGGAGCTGTTTTTT. It yields the protein CASSYSISTGAGELFF.

This clone was detected once. The V call is TRBV5-5, the J call TRBJ2-3; the match to TRBD1 covers 7 bases. The V gene's germline CDR1 is SGHKS and CDR2 YYEKEE (reference sequence). The CDR3 is 16 residues long. Unmatched junction bases numbered 13, after V lost 5 bases and J lost 4 bases. In DNA form, the CDR3 reads TGTGCCAGCAGGCGTTCCCGACAGGGCCCGCCAGATACGCAGTATTTT. It translates to CASRRSRQGPPDTQYF.

The table lists this clone with a count of one. The V call is TRBV5-4, the J call TRBJ1-2; D is perhaps TRBD1 (6 bases). Germline values: CDR1 SGHNT, CDR2 YYREEE (reference sequence). This CDR3 contains 15 residues. V was trimmed by 0 bases and J by 9 bases, leaving 18 bases between them. The CDR3 DNA reads TGTGCCAGCAGCTTGGATCTTCCCGCGGGGGCTAGCTACACCTTC. Protein: CASSLDLPAGASYTF.

The chain is built from TRBV6-6 and TRBJ2-5; 12 bases fit TRBD1. Germline trimming cut 6 bases from V and 5 bases from J; bases unmatched to any gene: 4. Per the germline V gene, CDR1 is MNHNY and CDR2 is SVGAGI (reference sequence). CDR3 length: 14 residues. CDR3 sequence reads: CASRGQGAGETQYF. The DNA of the CDR3 is TGTGCCAGCAGGGGACAGGGGGCAGGGGAGACCCAGTACTTC.

The rearrangement joins TRBV19 to TRBJ2-7; TRBD2 might be the D (7 bases). V was trimmed by 10 bases and J by 6 bases, leaving 19 bases between them. This CDR3 contains 13 residues. CDR1 is LNHDA and CDR2 is SQIVND in the germline V gene (reference sequence). The CDR3 DNA reads as TGTGCCACCAGACAGGTGGGGAGGGGCGAGCAGTACTTC. Protein: CATRQVGRGEQYF. The whole variable domain, remainder taken from reference TRBV19 and TRBJ2-7, is DGGITQSPKYLFRKEGQNVTLSCEQNLNHDAMYWYRQDPGQGLRLIYYSQIVNDFQKGDIAEGYSVSREKKESFPLTVTSAQKNPTAFYLCATRQVGRGEQYFGPGTRLTVT.

V is TRBV30 and J is TRBJ2-1; perhaps TRBD1 as D (5 bases). Germline V gene data show CDR1 as GTSNPN and CDR2 as SVGIG (reference sequence). This CDR3 contains 13 residues. V shed 4 bases and J shed 4 bases, with 11 bases lying between them. As DNA, the CDR3 is TGTGCCTGGACATTGACAGAGTACAATGAGCAGTTCTTC. It is translated as CAWTLTEYNEQFF.

This chain uses TRBV7-2 with TRBJ2-7, with 7 bases identical to TRBD2. V trimming: 5 bases; J trimming: 3 bases; junction bases outside the gene matches: 10. There are 15 residues in the CDR3. CDR1 and CDR2 from the germline V gene are SGHTA and FQGNSA. CDR3 nucleotides: TGTGCCAGCAGCCCATCGGCCGCTAGCGGCTACGAGCAGTACTTC. This gives the protein CASSPSAASGYEQYF.

V gene TRBV15 combines with J gene TRBJ1-1; D perhaps matches TRBD1 (5 bases). Germline V lookup: CDR1 LNHNV, CDR2 YYDKDF (reference sequence). The germline V and J ends were trimmed by 0 bases and 13 bases, with 15 bases remaining between them. This CDR3 contains 13 residues. The CDR3 region has the DNA TGTGCCACCAGCAGAGATGGGAGGGGATTAGGTTTCTTT. Amino acids: CATSRDGRGLGFF.

This sequence joins TRBV7-9 and TRBJ1-4; tentative D call: TRBD1 (6 bases). Germline CDR1 and CDR2: SEHNR and FQNEAQ (reference sequence). The CDR3 is 16 residues long. V was pared by 2 bases and J by 7 bases, with 17 bases between. The CDR3: CASSLIPDSLGEKLFF. The DNA of the CDR3 is TGTGCCAGCAGCTTAATCCCGGACAGCCTGGGTGAAAAACTGTTTTTT.

The J gene is TRBJ2-7, the V gene TRBV19, with TRBD2 matching over 8 bases. Germline CDR1 and CDR2: LNHDA and SQIVND (reference sequence). The J segment lost 0 bases and the V segment lost 6 bases, leaving 10 bases of the junction unmatched. CDR3 length: 16 amino acids. The CDR3 sequence: CASSFTSGTSSYEQYF. CDR3 in DNA: TGTGCCAGTAGCTTCACCTCCGGGACTAGCTCCTACGAGCAGTACTTC. Variable domain in full (rest from reference TRBV19 and TRBJ2-7): DGGITQSPKYLFRKEGQNVTLSCEQNLNHDAMYWYRQDPGQGLRLIYYSQIVNDFQKGDIAEGYSVSREKKESFPLTVTSAQKNPTAFYLCASSFTSGTSSYEQYFGPGTRLTVT.

V gene TRBV4-1 combines with J gene TRBJ2-3; TRBD2 matches at 7 bases. Germline assignment: CDR1 MGHRA and CDR2 YSYEKL. The CDR3 length is 18 residues. With V trimmed by 1 base and J by 4 bases, 14 bases remained unmatched. In nucleotides, the CDR3 is TGCGCCAGCAGCCAAGGGGCCCCTGGCGGGAGTAGTGCAGATACGCAGTATTTT. This codes for CASSQGAPGGSSADTQYF.

The rearrangement joins TRBV2 to TRBJ1-1, with unresolved D. Germline CDR1 and CDR2: SNHLY and FYNNEI. The CDR3 extends over 13 amino acids. Trimming removed 2 bases from V and 2 bases from J, with 6 bases in between. This CDR3 is CASSETPNTEAFF. DNA of the CDR3: TGTGCCAGCAGTGAAACACCTAACACTGAAGCTTTCTTT.

The chain is built from TRBV19 and TRBJ2-3, with TRBD2 identical over 11 bases. This CDR3 contains 15 residues. Germline assignment: CDR1 LNHDA and CDR2 SQIVND (reference sequence). V was clipped by 3 bases and J by 4 bases; unmatched bases: 3. CDR3 amino acids: CASSMLAGGADTQYF. Here the CDR3 DNA reads TGTGCCAGTAGTATGCTAGCGGGAGGAGCAGATACGCAGTATTTT.

The chain combines TRBV5-1 with TRBJ1-2; 9 nucleotides align to TRBD1. J gave up 5 bases and V 3 bases, and 8 bases lay outside the gene matches. Germline assignment: CDR1 SGHRS and CDR2 YFSETQ. The CDR3 has 15 residues. The CDR3, as DNA: TGCGCCAGCAGCTCCACAGGGGGCTCTGATTATGGCTACACCTTC. Translated, it gives CASSSTGGSDYGYTF. Variable domain in full (rest from reference TRBV5-1 and TRBJ1-2): KAGVTQTPRYLIKTRGQQVTLSCSPISGHRSVSWYQQTPGQGLQFLFEYFSETQRNKGNFPGRFSGRQFSNSRSEMNVSTLELGDSALYLCASSSTGGSDYGYTFGSGTRLTVV.

The chain carries TRBV7-9 and TRBJ2-3; TRBD2 aligns across 7 bases. This CDR3 is built from 16 residues. V lost 4 bases, J lost 2 bases, and 9 bases stayed unmatched. Germline CDR1 is SEHNR and CDR2 is FQNEAQ (reference sequence). This CDR3 reads CASSSILAALTDTQYF. DNA of the CDR3: TGTGCCAGCAGCTCCATCCTAGCGGCCCTCACAGATACGCAGTATTTT. Drawing the rest from reference TRBV7-9 and TRBJ2-3, the complete variable domain is DTGVSQNPRHKITKRGQNVTFRCDPISEHNRLYWYRQTLGQGPEFLTYFQNEAQLEKSRLLSDRFSAERPKGSFSTLEIQRTEQGDSAMYLCASSSILAALTDTQYFGPGTRLTVL.

The chain couples TRBV5-1 to TRBJ2-5; 10 nucleotides match TRBD1. The CDR3 is 15 residues long. Germline CDR1 reads SGHRS; CDR2 reads YFSETQ. Unmatched junction bases numbered 8, after V lost 4 bases and J lost 5 bases. This CDR3 is CASSPRGQGRETQYF. CDR3 bases: TGCGCCAGCAGCCCAAGGGGACAGGGGAGGGAGACCCAGTACTTC.

The chain couples TRBV2 to TRBJ2-7; no clear D. Trimming pared 5 bases from V and 2 bases from J, leaving 10 bases between. In germline, CDR1 is SNHLY, CDR2 FYNNEI. The CDR3 has 13 residues. The CDR3 spells CASSISRTYEQYF. CDR3 nucleotide sequence: TGTGCCAGCAGTATATCCAGGACCTACGAGCAGTACTTC.